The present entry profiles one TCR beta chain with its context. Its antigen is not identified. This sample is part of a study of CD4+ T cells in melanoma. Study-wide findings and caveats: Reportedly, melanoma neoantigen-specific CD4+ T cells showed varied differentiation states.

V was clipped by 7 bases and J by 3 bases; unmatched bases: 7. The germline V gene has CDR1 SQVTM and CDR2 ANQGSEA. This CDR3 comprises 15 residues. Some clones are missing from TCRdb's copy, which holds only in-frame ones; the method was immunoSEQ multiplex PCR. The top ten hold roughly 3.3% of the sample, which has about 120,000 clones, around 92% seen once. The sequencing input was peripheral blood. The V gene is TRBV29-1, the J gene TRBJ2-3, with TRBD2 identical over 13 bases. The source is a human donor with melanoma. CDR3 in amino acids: CSGRTSGGSTDTQYF. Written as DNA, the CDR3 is TGCAGCGGGAGGACTAGCGGGGGTAGTACAGATACGCAGTATTTT.